These T cell receptor beta chains were read from a single sample in a study of molecular identifiers for immune sequencing clone quantification. TCRdb redid the calling of the PCR reads with MiXCR, one entry per CDR3 protein. In the table there are 40,000 to 65,000 distinct CDR3 sequences, approximately 40% of which are singletons. The sequencing input was naive CD8+ T cells from blood, with Jurkat cell RNA spiked in. The receptors derive from a human donor in good health. Some libraries in this study had Jurkat cell RNA spiked in. Each CDR3 is given with its conserved first and last residue. A D gene is named only where the DNA matches it firmly. The size of a clone is reported for some rows only, either as once, few or many, or as a class for expanded clones.

j_call clone_size v_call d_call cdr3_nt cdr3_aa
TRBJ2-7 - TRBV6-1 - TGTGCCAGCAGTCCCGAGCCCACCCTTGTCGACGAGCAGTACTTC CASSPEPTLVDEQYF
TRBJ2-1 - TRBV27 - TGTGCCAGCAGTTTGGCTGGGAATGAGCAGTTCTTC CASSLAGNEQFF
TRBJ2-7 many TRBV6-1 - TGTGCCAGCAGTGAGCGACTGTATAGCTCCTACGAGCAGTACTTC CASSERLYSSYEQYF
TRBJ2-1 - TRBV9 - TGTGCCAGCAGCGTAGAAAACGGCGGGGATGAGCAGTTCTTC CASSVENGGDEQFF
TRBJ2-3 - TRBV4-1 - TGCGCCAGCAGCCAGATCACCCCGGGTACGCAGTATTTT CASSQITPGTQYF
TRBJ2-5 few TRBV28 TRBD1 TGTGCCAGCAGTTTGGCGGACAGGTCCCGTGAGACCCAGTACTTC CASSLADRSRETQYF
TRBJ2-3 - TRBV23-1 - TGCGCCAGCAGTCAATCGTCAGGGCCGAGCACAGATACGCAGTATTTT CASSQSSGPSTDTQYF
TRBJ2-3 - TRBV5-4 - TGTGCCAGCAGTTATGTTTATACAGATACGCAGTATTTT CASSYVYTDTQYF
TRBJ2-3 - TRBV12-3/TRBV12-4 - TGTGCCAGCAGTTTGCGTTCTATCATCGTGGGAGATACGCAGAATTTT CASSLRSIIVGDTQNF
TRBJ2-4 - TRBV6-2/TRBV6-3 - TGTGCCAGCAGTTACCTTGACAGTCTAGCCAAAAACATTCAGTACTTC CASSYLDSLAKNIQYF